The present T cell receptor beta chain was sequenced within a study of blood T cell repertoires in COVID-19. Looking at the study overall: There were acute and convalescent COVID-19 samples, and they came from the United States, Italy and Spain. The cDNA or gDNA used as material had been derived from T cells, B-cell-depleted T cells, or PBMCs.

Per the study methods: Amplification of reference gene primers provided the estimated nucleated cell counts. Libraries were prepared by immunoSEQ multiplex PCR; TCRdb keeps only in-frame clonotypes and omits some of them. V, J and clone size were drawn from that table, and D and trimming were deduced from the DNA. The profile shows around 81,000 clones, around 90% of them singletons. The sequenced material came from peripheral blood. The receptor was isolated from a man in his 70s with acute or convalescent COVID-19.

CDR3 sequence reads: CASSPSGTGSYEQYF. CDR3 DNA sequence: TGTGCCAGCAGTCCCTCCGGGACAGGGTCTTACGAGCAGTACTTC. This sequence joins TRBV28 and TRBJ2-7, with 9 bases lining up with TRBD1. The V gene's germline CDR1 is MDHEN and CDR2 SYDVKM. This CDR3 has 15 amino acids. V lost 5 bases to trimming and J lost 4 bases; unmatched junction nucleotides: 9. The full variable domain, with the rest looked up from reference TRBV28 and TRBJ2-7, is DVKVTQSSRYLVKRTGEKVFLECVQDMDHENMFWYRQDPGLGLRLIYFSYDVKMKEKGDIPEGYSVSREKKERFSLILESASTNQTSMYLCASSPSGTGSYEQYFGPGTRLTVT.